One and the same sample provided the 15 T cell receptor beta chains below, sequenced in a study of blood T cell repertoires in COVID-19. Only in-frame clones appear in the TCRdb table, and some are missing; sequencing was by immunoSEQ multiplex PCR. The data show some 220,000 clones, with 80% to 85% seen just once and around 5.5% held by the top ten. The sequenced sample was peripheral blood. These TCRs come from a woman in her fifties or sixties who had recovered from COVID-19.

This clone was seen a few times. The chain joins TRBV7-9 to TRBJ1-6, with TRBD1 identical over 7 bases. The V gene end was trimmed by 1 base and the J gene end by 0 bases; junction bases not matched to a gene: 6. The germline V gene encodes CDR1 SEHNR and CDR2 FQNEAQ (reference sequence). There are 18 residues in the CDR3. In DNA form, the CDR3 reads TGTGCCAGCAGCTTAGAGACAGGGATTGGCTCCTATAATTCACCCCTCCACTTT. Translation gives CASSLETGIGSYNSPLHF.

V usage is TRBV6-5 and J usage is TRBJ1-6, with D possibly matching TRBD1 (5 bases). CDR3 size: 14 residues. V lost 2 bases to trimming and J lost 9 bases, with 11 bases between them. CDR1 MNHEY and CDR2 SVGAGI come from the germline V gene. This chain's CDR3 is CASSYRTMSSPLHF. The CDR3 coding sequence is TGTGCCAGCAGTTACCGGACAATGTCTTCACCCCTCCACTTT.

The chain uses TRBV5-1 and TRBJ1-6; the D gene is possibly TRBD1 (5 bases). V was shortened by 2 bases and J by 2 bases, with 8 bases between the two germline ends. Germline V gives CDR1 SGHRS, CDR2 YFSETQ. The CDR3 has 15 residues. The CDR3 DNA reads TGCGCCAGCAGCTTCACAGGAACCTATAATTCACCCCTCCACTTT. It encodes CASSFTGTYNSPLHF. Full variable domain (outside the CDR3, taken from reference TRBV5-1 and TRBJ1-6): KAGVTQTPRYLIKTRGQQVTLSCSPISGHRSVSWYQQTPGQGLQFLFEYFSETQRNKGNFPGRFSGRQFSNSRSEMNVSTLELGDSALYLCASSFTGTYNSPLHFGNGTRLTVT.

This chain links TRBV30 with TRBJ1-6; D remains ambiguous. The germline V and J ends were trimmed by 4 bases and 9 bases, with 13 bases remaining between them. The CDR3 extends over 13 amino acids. The germline CDR1 and CDR2 sequences are GTSNPN and SVGIG (reference sequence). CDR3 region: CAWNPGPSSPLHF. The CDR3 DNA reads TGTGCCTGGAATCCAGGCCCTTCTTCACCCCTCCACTTT.

The genes are TRBV15 and TRBJ2-1; 7 bases are a match to TRBD2. The CDR3 consists of 16 residues. The germline CDR1 and CDR2 sequences are LNHNV and YYDKDF (reference sequence). Unmatched junction bases numbered 10, after V lost 2 bases and J lost 6 bases. CDR3 in amino acids: CATSRPGGEGRNEQFF. The DNA for the CDR3 is TGTGCCACCAGCAGACCCGGAGGGGAGGGACGCAATGAGCAGTTCTTC.

On this clone itself: Other nucleotide sequences from this sample produce the same CDR3. The chain links TRBV7-9 to TRBJ1-2, with D unresolved. This CDR3 region has 13 residues. The V gene lost 1 base and the J gene lost 4 bases, with 7 bases spanning the gap. Germline values: CDR1 SEHNR, CDR2 FQNEAQ (reference sequence). The CDR3 loop is CASSLGTGYGYTF. CDR3 in DNA: TGTGCCAGCAGCTTAGGAACGGGCTATGGCTACACCTTC.

This chain links TRBV9 with TRBJ1-1; TRBD1 might be the D (5 bases). Per germline, CDR1 SGDLS and CDR2 YYNGEE. V dropped 0 bases and J dropped 7 bases, with 16 bases sitting between them. The CDR3 runs 15 residues. The CDR3 sequence: CASSVVQGEISEAFF. The CDR3 DNA follows: TGTGCCAGCAGCGTAGTTCAGGGCGAGATCAGTGAAGCTTTCTTT.

The rearrangement uses TRBV12-3 or TRBV12-4 and TRBJ1-1; D remains unclear. Trimming pared 3 bases from V and 3 bases from J, leaving 5 bases between. This CDR3 contains 12 residues. This chain's CDR3 is CASSFAYTEAFF. CDR3 DNA: TGTGCCAGCAGTTTCGCGTACACTGAAGCTTTCTTT.

The chain joins TRBV6-5 to TRBJ2-7, with TRBD1 identical over 10 bases. The germline CDR1 and CDR2 sequences are MNHEY and SVGAGI. Trimming at V came to 6 bases and at J to 3 bases, leaving 5 bases not matched to a gene. This CDR3 has 14 residues. The CDR3 region is CASREGQGNYEQYF. The CDR3 DNA sequence: TGTGCCAGCAGAGAGGGACAGGGGAACTACGAGCAGTACTTC.

The chain couples TRBV27 to TRBJ2-7; TRBD1 matches 9 bases. Germline lookup yields CDR1 MNHEY and CDR2 SMNVEV (reference sequence). The CDR3 runs 13 residues. Trimming took 6 bases from V and 3 from J; bases not matched to a gene: 3. CDR3: CASSPGQGYEQYF. DNA for the CDR3: TGTGCCAGCAGCCCGGGACAGGGCTACGAGCAGTACTTC.

The V call is TRBV5-1, the J call TRBJ2-3, with 14 bases identical to TRBD2. The ends lost 2 bases at V and 6 bases at J; junction bases unmatched: 2. The CDR3 is 15 amino acids. Germline loops: CDR1 SGHRS, CDR2 YFSETQ. CDR3 bases: TGCGCCAGCAGCTTTGGGACTAGCGGGGGTGATACGCAGTATTTT. Its protein is CASSFGTSGGDTQYF.

The rearrangement uses TRBV9 and TRBJ1-2; no definite D call. With 0 bases removed from V and 4 bases from J, the gap between germline ends came to 13 bases. The length of the CDR3 is 15 residues. The germline gives CDR1 SGDLS, CDR2 YYNGEE. The CDR3 reads CASSVDEGRVYGYTF. CDR3 nucleotides: TGTGCCAGCAGCGTAGACGAAGGGCGGGTCTATGGCTACACCTTC. Complete variable domain (other parts from reference TRBV9 and TRBJ1-2): DSGVTQTPKHLITATGQRVTLRCSPRSGDLSVYWYQQSLDQGLQFLIQYYNGEERAKGNILERFSAQQFPDLHSELNLSSLELGDSALYFCASSVDEGRVYGYTFGSGTRLTVV.

The chain has TRBV11-2 and TRBJ1-2, with 8 bases aligning to TRBD1. Germline V lookup: CDR1 SGHAT, CDR2 FQNNGV. V shed 5 bases and J 5 bases; nucleotides not matched to a gene: 13. This CDR3 contains 16 residues. The CDR3 DNA reads as TGTGCCAGCAGCCCAGGGGGCCACAGGGCTGGTTATGGCTACACCTTC. Encoded protein: CASSPGGHRAGYGYTF.

Turning to this clone: Other nucleotide sequences in the sample specify the same CDR3. The chain employs TRBV4-1 and TRBJ1-1; D remains ambiguous. V was shortened by 2 bases and J by 0 bases, with 7 bases between the two germline ends. This CDR3 region has 14 residues. The V gene's germline CDR1 is MGHRA and CDR2 YSYEKL. The CDR3 spells CASSQPGMNTEAFF. The CDR3 coding sequence is TGCGCCAGCAGCCAACCGGGGATGAACACTGAAGCTTTCTTT.

The chain carries TRBV10-3 and TRBJ1-1, with D possibly matching TRBD1 (5 bases). V lost 5 bases and J 1 base, leaving 11 bases between the germline ends. CDR3 length: 14 residues. Germline V CDR1 and CDR2: ENHRY, SYGVKD. The CDR3 sequence is CAISPQGTNTEAFF. CDR3 nucleotide sequence: TGTGCCATCAGTCCTCAGGGTACGAACACTGAAGCTTTCTTT.